What follows are 8 T cell receptor beta chains derived from one specimen sequenced in a study of Tregs in tolerant kidney transplant recipients. TCRdb keeps only in-frame clones here, not all; method: immunoSEQ multiplex PCR. This listing includes about 48,000 clones. Here the sequenced sample was CD4+ T cells from blood, taken before the transplant. Receptors originate from a human donor who received a combined kidney and bone marrow transplant.

In regard to this clone: The observed sequence ends 3 residues before the CDR3 terminus, with the missing tail filled in from the germline J gene. This chain uses TRBV19 with TRBJ1-1; weak D call: TRBD1 (5 bases). V gave up 3 bases and J gave up 6 bases, with 11 bases separating them. Germline lookup yields CDR1 LNHDA and CDR2 SQIVND (reference sequence). The CDR3 contains 13 residues. Incomplete CDR3 DNA: TGTGCCAGTAGTATCCAGGGTACGGCTGAA. Amino acid sequence: CASSIQGTAE. In full, the CDR3 is CASSIQGTAEAFF.

Comments on this clone: From the germline J gene comes the end of the CDR3, since the read stops 3 residues before it. This chain connects TRBV6-2 or TRBV6-3 to TRBJ1-1, with D possibly matching TRBD1 (5 bases). This CDR3 has 13 residues. The V end was cut by 7 bases, the J end by 1 base, with 10 bases between. CDR1 and CDR2 from the germline V gene are MNHEY and SVGEGT. CDR3 DNA (partial): TGTGCCAGCAACCCAGGGAGGAACACTGAA. It codes for CASNPGRNTE. The CDR3 reads in full as CASNPGRNTEAFF.

With respect to this clone: The CDR3 end falls 3 residues outside the read, so it is completed with the germline J gene. The gene calls are TRBV18 and TRBJ1-1, with a weak D call TRBD1 (6 bases). CDR1 is KGHSH, CDR2 LQKENI, per germline. The CDR3 covers 14 residues. Trimming took 4 bases from V and 2 from J, leaving 11 bases between them. The CDR3 bases that were read are TGTGCCAGCTCACTAATACAGGGCAACACTGAA. Its protein product is CASSLIQGNTE. The entire CDR3 sequence reads CASSLIQGNTEAFF.

For this clone: The missing CDR3 end, 3 residues past where the read stops, is filled in from the germline J gene. V is TRBV19 and J is TRBJ2-1; 8 nucleotides match TRBD2. This CDR3 region has 16 residues. Germline V CDR1 and CDR2: LNHDA, SQIVND (reference sequence). The junction had 6 bases not matched to a gene; V was cut back by 2 bases and J by 3 bases. The CDR3 region is CASSIPRGGRYNEQFF. The DNA read from the CDR3 is TGTGCCAGTAGTATACCCCGGGGGGGCCGCTACAATGAG.

A remark on this clone: The CDR3 end lies 3 residues beyond the end of the read and is filled in from the germline J gene. This chain connects TRBV2 to TRBJ1-2, with a tentative D call TRBD1 (6 bases). V shed 4 bases and J shed 3 bases, with 15 bases lying between them. The CDR3 spans 15 residues. Germline-derived CDR1 and CDR2 are SNHLY and FYNNEI. CDR3 bases read: TGTGCCAGCAGTGCACCCGGACAGACGTACTATGGC. This encodes CASSAPGQTYYG. The whole CDR3 protein reads CASSAPGQTYYGYTF.

Turning to this clone: The CDR3 end lies 3 residues beyond the end of the read and is filled in from the germline J gene. The V and J genes are TRBV30 and TRBJ2-1, with D possibly TRBD1 on 6 matching bases. Germline values: CDR1 GTSNPN, CDR2 SVGIG (reference sequence). V lost 3 bases and J 4 bases, leaving 28 bases between the germline ends. The CDR3 runs 19 residues. The CDR3 here is CAWRFVPRTGSMVYNEQFF. The sequenced CDR3 bases are TGTGCCTGGAGATTTGTTCCCAGAACAGGGTCCATGGTGTACAATGAG.

Of note for this clone: Read sequence stops 3 residues before the CDR3 end, and the germline J gene provides the missing end. This chain joins TRBV7-9 and TRBJ2-3, with 11 bases matching TRBD2. Per the germline V gene, CDR1 is SEHNR and CDR2 is FQNEAQ (reference sequence). The J segment lost 2 bases and the V segment lost 6 bases, leaving 4 bases of the junction unmatched. The CDR3 is 15 amino acids. The CDR3 loop reads CASRELAGDTDTQYF. Partial CDR3 DNA: TGTGCCAGCAGGGAACTAGCGGGGGACACAGATACG.

A remark on this clone: The observed sequence ends 3 residues before the CDR3 terminus, with the missing tail filled in from the germline J gene. The gene calls are TRBV7-2 and TRBJ1-1; D is unclear. The CDR3 contains 10 residues. V was trimmed by 3 bases and J by 6 bases, leaving 2 bases between them. In germline, CDR1 is SGHTA, CDR2 FQGNSA. The part of the CDR3 DNA that was read is TGTGCCAGCAGCTTCTCTGAA. The encoded protein is CASSFSE. The entire CDR3 is CASSFSEAFF.